This entry lists 19 T cell receptor beta chains sequenced from one sample in a study of blood T cell repertoires in COVID-19. The table came from immunoSEQ multiplex PCR; TCRdb's copy has only in-frame clones and leaves some out. Here the sample spans 65,000 to 100,000 clones, roughly 80% being singletons. Sequencing used peripheral blood. The receptors here all came from a woman aged 80 or over with acute or convalescent COVID-19.

This clone has only one observation. No DNA is shown, since the ends of the CDR3 on it are uncertain; the CDR3 is the one TCRdb lists. The V gene is TRBV6-5, the J gene TRBJ2-3; the D segment call TRBD1 is taken from the table without a DNA check. Including both end residues, the CDR3 is 12 amino acids long. CDR1 and CDR2 from the germline V gene are MNHEY and SVGAGI. CDR3: CASSFGQGARYF.

There are a few counts of this clone. V gene TRBV11-3 combines with J gene TRBJ1-1; TRBD1 matches at 7 bases. The CDR3 runs 13 residues. V lost 3 bases, J lost 5 bases, and 3 bases stayed unmatched. Germline-derived CDR1 and CDR2 are SGHNT and YENEEA. This chain's CDR3 is CASSFNRGTEAFF. The CDR3 DNA reads TGTGCCAGCAGCTTCAACAGGGGTACTGAAGCTTTCTTT.

As regards this clone: Compared with germline, one end of the junction differs, possibly owing to a read error. The chain links TRBV7-2 to TRBJ2-3; D not resolved. The V gene's germline CDR1 is SGHTA and CDR2 FQGNSA. The CDR3 is 15 amino acids. The CDR3 nucleotides read TGTGCCAGCAGTTTAGGTACAACGAGCACAGATACGCAGTATTTT. Translating it yields CASSLGTTSTDTQYF.

This clone was seen more than once but under ten times. This chain connects TRBV6-5 to TRBJ1-5; D uncertain. The CDR3 is 15 residues long. Trimming shortened V by 6 bases and J by 2 bases, and 14 bases separated the two germline ends. Germline V gene data show CDR1 as MNHEY and CDR2 as SVGAGI. The CDR3 protein is CASSHEAGGNQPQHF. The CDR3 nucleotides read TGTGCCAGCAGCCATGAAGCAGGCGGCAATCAGCCCCAGCATTTT.

This chain connects TRBV6-2 or TRBV6-3 to TRBJ1-2, with 7 bases fitting TRBD1. CDR3 length: 16 amino acids. CDR1 and CDR2 from the germline V gene are MNHEY and SVGEGT. Trimming cost V 5 bases and J 8 bases; bases outside gene matches: 17. This CDR3 is CASSTPLGQAVGGYTF. DNA for the CDR3: TGTGCCAGCAGTACCCCTCTAGGACAGGCCGTCGGGGGCTACACCTTC.

The chain recombines TRBV11-2 with TRBJ2-6; the D is unclear. V was pared by 1 base and J by 0 bases, with 7 bases between. Germline lookup yields CDR1 SGHAT and CDR2 FQNNGV. The CDR3 loop spans 16 amino acids. The CDR3 bases are TGTGCCAGCAGCTTAGGCCGGTCCTCTGGGGCCAACGTCCTGACTTTC. Its protein product is CASSLGRSSGANVLTF.

CDR3 in amino acids: CASSFRRDGRMNTEAFF. CDR3 bases: TGTGCCAGCAGTTTTCGGAGAGACGGCCGCATGAACACTGAAGCTTTCTTT. The chain has TRBV27 and TRBJ1-1; D unclear. The CDR3 runs to 17 residues. V lost 3 bases and J 0 bases, leaving 17 bases between the germline ends. CDR1 is MNHEY and CDR2 is SMNVEV in the germline V gene (reference sequence).

This clone has just a few counts. This chain links TRBV2 with TRBJ1-5, with D perhaps matching TRBD1 (5 bases). Trimming pared 6 bases from V and 6 bases from J, leaving 18 bases between. The length of the CDR3 is 15 residues. Germline V gives CDR1 SNHLY, CDR2 FYNNEI. Here the CDR3 reads CASRSGGVSGQPQHF. CDR3 coding DNA: TGTGCCAGCAGGTCGGGGGGTGTATCGGGTCAGCCCCAGCATTTT.

The CDR3 spells CASSEQRGLSYNEQFF. CDR3 sequence (DNA): TGTGCCAGCAGTGAACAGCGGGGGCTCTCCTACAATGAGCAGTTCTTC. The J gene is TRBJ2-1, the V gene TRBV6-1, with TRBD2 identical over 8 bases. The V gene's germline CDR1 is MNHNS and CDR2 SASEGT. The ends lost 2 bases at V and 0 bases at J; junction bases unmatched: 3. CDR3 length: 16 amino acids.

V is TRBV11-2 and J is TRBJ2-7, with D possibly being TRBD1 (5 bases). The CDR3 is made up of 13 amino acids. Germline V lookup: CDR1 SGHAT, CDR2 FQNNGV. V was pared by 5 bases and J by 3 bases, with 11 bases between. This chain's CDR3 is CASSKTVNYEQYF. The DNA for the CDR3 is TGTGCCAGCAGCAAGACAGTAAACTACGAGCAGTACTTC.

The genes are TRBV12-2 and TRBJ1-5; TRBD1 was called by the table and not checked on the DNA. TRBV12-2 is shown as a pseudogene. The length of the CDR3 is 15 residues. The CDR3 spells CASRNPPPGNQPQHF. The CDR3, as DNA: TGTGCAAGTCGCAACCCCCCCCCAGGGAATCAGCCCCAGCATTTT.

The chain joins TRBV3-1 (or the pseudogene TRBV3-2) to TRBJ1-3; D call uncertain. The CDR3 totals 16 residues. V was cut by 3 bases and J by 0 bases, with 12 bases left in between. The germline CDR1 and CDR2 sequences are LGHDT and YNNKEL (reference sequence). The CDR3: CASSHQQRNSGNTIYF. The DNA of the CDR3 is TGTGCCAGCAGCCACCAACAGAGAAACTCTGGAAACACCATATATTTT.

The V call is TRBV6-5, the J call TRBJ1-1; D is ambiguous. The CDR3 runs 13 residues. The V end lost 6 bases, the J end lost 1 base, and 9 bases lay between the germline ends. The germline V gene encodes CDR1 MNHEY and CDR2 SVGAGI. Here the CDR3 reads CASSDRGNTEAFF. The DNA of the CDR3 is TGTGCCAGCAGCGACCGAGGGAACACTGAAGCTTTCTTT.

The genes are TRBV29-1 and TRBJ1-2; 7 bases fit TRBD1. The CDR3 is 16 residues long. Germline V gene data show CDR1 as SQVTM and CDR2 as ANQGSEA. The V gene end was trimmed by 5 bases and the J gene end by 4 bases; junction bases not matched to a gene: 16. In DNA, the CDR3 is TGCAGCGTTCCCCAAGAGGGGACCAGGGGGTCCTATGGCTACACCTTC. Translation: CSVPQEGTRGSYGYTF.

The chain combines TRBV2 with TRBJ1-5; the D is unclear. The germline V and J ends were trimmed by 11 bases and 7 bases, with 24 bases remaining between them. The germline V gene has CDR1 SNHLY and CDR2 FYNNEI. This CDR3 spans 15 amino acids. The CDR3: CACTVGGRAGQPQHF. The CDR3 DNA sequence: TGTGCCTGCACCGTGGGTGGGAGGGCTGGGCAGCCCCAGCATTTT.

The V and J genes are TRBV30 and TRBJ1-2, with a possible D match to TRBD1 (6 bases). Germline V lookup: CDR1 GTSNPN, CDR2 SVGIG (reference sequence). This CDR3 has 14 amino acids. The ends were cut back, 1 base at V and 4 bases at J, with 13 bases in the middle. CDR3: CAWSDQGRGYGYTF. DNA of the CDR3: TGTGCCTGGAGTGATCAGGGGCGCGGCTATGGCTACACCTTC. The whole variable domain, filled in from reference TRBV30 and TRBJ1-2, reads SQTIHQWPATLVQPVGSPLSLECTVEGTSNPNLYWYRQAAGRGLQLLFYSVGIGQISSEVPQNLSASRPQDRQFILSSKKLLLSDSGFYLCAWSDQGRGYGYTFGSGTRLTVV.

The CDR3 bases are TGTGCCAGCAGCTCATCTGGGGCCAACGTCCTGACTTTC. Translating gives CASSSSGANVLTF. The rearrangement uses TRBV9 and TRBJ2-6; no clear D gene. V lost 4 bases, J lost 1 base, and 3 bases lay in between. Germline V gene lookup returns CDR1 SGDLS and CDR2 YYNGEE. CDR3 size: 13 residues.

A single count supports this clone. V gene TRBV2 combines with J gene TRBJ1-1, with D possibly TRBD1 on 6 matching bases. Germline V gene sequence: CDR1 SNHLY, CDR2 FYNNEI. The CDR3 runs to 12 residues. Trimming removed 6 bases at V and 9 bases at J, with 14 bases between. In DNA, the CDR3 is TGTGCCAGCAGCCCCGCGGACAGAAAAGCTTTCTTT. This translates into CASSPADRKAFF.

This sequence joins TRBV12-3 or TRBV12-4 and TRBJ1-5; no reliable D call. The CDR3 runs 12 residues. The V end lost 3 bases, the J end lost 3 bases, and 3 bases lay between the germline ends. CDR3 bases: TGTGCCAGCAGTTTCTACAATCAGCCCCAGCATTTT. As protein: CASSFYNQPQHF.